Sequencing of this T cell receptor beta chain was carried out in a study of regulatory T cells in long-lasting Graves disease. Investigators prepared the TCR beta libraries by applying iRepertoire HTBI primers and Arm-PCR of CDR3 regions. Under the authors' procedure: Identification of gene segments yielded some 60 TRBV and more than eleven TRBJ across samples. Each CDR3 protein is one row after TCRdb ran MiXCR on the multiplex PCR reads. Clone size and V and J calls follow TCRdb, not the original study. The sample lists 550,000 to 650,000 distinct CDR3 sequences; roughly 16% were seen once. This clonotype was found a few times. Time point described: newly diagnosed GD, antithyroid drugs for less than 3 months. PBMC RNA served as the TCR library source. The same data also contributed to another study, on T cells in Graves' hyperthyroidism and ophthalmopathy. That work contributes: For Graves' hyperthyroidism to be stable, ophthalmopathy could not progress within 18 months. Clinical symptoms, serum thyroxine, TRAb, thyroid ultrasound and orbital computed tomography informed diagnoses. The HTBI primer set drove a first-round RT-PCR of the TCR CDR3.

The input for sequencing was peripheral blood mononuclear cells (PBMCs), taken at new diagnosis, from a patient treated with antithyroid drugs. The TCR originated in a man aged 18 to 29 with Graves disease.

DNA for the CDR3: TGTGCCAGCAGCTTAGACCCAAAAGACGGGGCTAACTATGGCTACACCTTC. This gives the protein CASSLDPKDGANYGYTF. The rearrangement links TRBV11-2 to TRBJ1-2; no definite D call. CDR1 and CDR2 from the germline V gene are SGHAT and FQNNGV. The germline V and J ends were trimmed by 0 bases and 0 bases, with 14 bases remaining between them. This CDR3 has 17 amino acids.